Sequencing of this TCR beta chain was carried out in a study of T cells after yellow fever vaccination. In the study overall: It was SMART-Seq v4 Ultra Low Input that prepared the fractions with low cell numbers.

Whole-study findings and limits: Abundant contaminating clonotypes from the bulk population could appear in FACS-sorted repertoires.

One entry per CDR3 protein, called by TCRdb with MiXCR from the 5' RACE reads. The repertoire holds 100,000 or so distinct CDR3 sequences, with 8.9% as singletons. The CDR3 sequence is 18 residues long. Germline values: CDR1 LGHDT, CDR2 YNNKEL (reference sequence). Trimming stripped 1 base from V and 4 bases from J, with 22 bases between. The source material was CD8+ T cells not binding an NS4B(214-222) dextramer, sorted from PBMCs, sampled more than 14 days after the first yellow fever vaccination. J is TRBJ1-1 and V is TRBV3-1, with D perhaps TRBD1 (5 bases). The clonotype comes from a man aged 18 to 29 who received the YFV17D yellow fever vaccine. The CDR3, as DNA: TGTGCCAGCAGCCAAGTTTGGGGGGGTCAGGTCGTGATCACTGAAGCTTTCTTT. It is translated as CASSQVWGGQVVITEAFF.